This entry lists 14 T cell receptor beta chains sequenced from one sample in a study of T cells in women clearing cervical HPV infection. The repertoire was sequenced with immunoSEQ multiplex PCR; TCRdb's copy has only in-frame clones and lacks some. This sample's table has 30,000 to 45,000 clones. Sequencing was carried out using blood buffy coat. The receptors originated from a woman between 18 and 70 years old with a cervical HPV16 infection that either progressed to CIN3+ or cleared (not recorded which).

The CDR3 DNA, read in part, is TGTGCCAGTAGGACAGGGAACTCCTACGAG. This codes for CASRTGNSYE. The entire CDR3 reads CASRTGNSYEQYF. This chain joins TRBV19 and TRBJ2-7; 7 bases align to TRBD1. The read halts 3 residues ahead of the CDR3 end, with the missing end drawn from the germline J gene. The CDR3 runs to 13 residues. Germline CDR1 reads LNHDA; CDR2 reads SQIVND (reference sequence). With 6 bases clipped from V and 0 bases from J, the junction kept 2 bases outside the gene matches.

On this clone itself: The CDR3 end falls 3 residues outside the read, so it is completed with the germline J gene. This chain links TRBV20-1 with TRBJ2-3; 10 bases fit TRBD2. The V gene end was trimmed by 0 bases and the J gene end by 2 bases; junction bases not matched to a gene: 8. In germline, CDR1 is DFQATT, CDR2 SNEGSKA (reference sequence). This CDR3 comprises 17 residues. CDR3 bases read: TGCAGTGCTAGAGACTCAGGAACTAGCGGGGCCACAGATACG. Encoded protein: CSARDSGTSGATDT. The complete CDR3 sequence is CSARDSGTSGATDTQYF.

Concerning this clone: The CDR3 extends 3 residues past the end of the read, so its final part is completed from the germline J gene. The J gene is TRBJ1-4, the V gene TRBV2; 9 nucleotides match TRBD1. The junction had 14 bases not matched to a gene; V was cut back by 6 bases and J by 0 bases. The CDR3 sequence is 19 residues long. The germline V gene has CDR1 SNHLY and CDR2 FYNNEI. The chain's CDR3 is CASSGNSGGTGPTNEKLFF. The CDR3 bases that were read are TGTGCCAGCAGCGGAAATTCCGGCGGGACAGGGCCAACTAATGAAAAA.

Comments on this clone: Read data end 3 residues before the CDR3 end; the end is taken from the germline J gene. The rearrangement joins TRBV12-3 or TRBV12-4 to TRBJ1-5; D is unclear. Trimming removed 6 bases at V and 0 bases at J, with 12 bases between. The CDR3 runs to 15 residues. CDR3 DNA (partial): TGTGCCAGCAGCCCAGAGATATATAGCAATCAGCCC. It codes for CASSPEIYSNQP. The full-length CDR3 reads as CASSPEIYSNQPQHF.

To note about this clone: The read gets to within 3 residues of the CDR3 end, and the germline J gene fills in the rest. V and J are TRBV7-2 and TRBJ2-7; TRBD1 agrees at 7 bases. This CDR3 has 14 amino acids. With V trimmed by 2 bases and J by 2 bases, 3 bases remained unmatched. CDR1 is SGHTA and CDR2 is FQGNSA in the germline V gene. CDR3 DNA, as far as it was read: TGTGCCAGCAGCTTATTGACAGGGCCCTACGAG. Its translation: CASSLLTGPYE. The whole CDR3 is CASSLLTGPYEQYF. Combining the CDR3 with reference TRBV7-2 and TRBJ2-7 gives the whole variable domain GAGVSQSPSNKVTEKGKDVELRCDPISGHTALYWYRQSLGQGLEFLIYFQGNSAPDKSGLPSDRFSAERTGGSVSTLTIQRTQQEDSAVYLCASSLLTGPYEQYFGPGTRLTVT.

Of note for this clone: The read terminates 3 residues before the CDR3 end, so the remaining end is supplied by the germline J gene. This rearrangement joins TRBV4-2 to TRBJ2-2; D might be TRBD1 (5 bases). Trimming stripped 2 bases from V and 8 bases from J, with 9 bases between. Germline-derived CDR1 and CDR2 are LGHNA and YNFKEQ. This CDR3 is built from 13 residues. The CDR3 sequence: CASSQPQGGELFF. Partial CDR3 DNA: TGTGCCAGCAGCCAACCGCAGGGTGGGGAG.

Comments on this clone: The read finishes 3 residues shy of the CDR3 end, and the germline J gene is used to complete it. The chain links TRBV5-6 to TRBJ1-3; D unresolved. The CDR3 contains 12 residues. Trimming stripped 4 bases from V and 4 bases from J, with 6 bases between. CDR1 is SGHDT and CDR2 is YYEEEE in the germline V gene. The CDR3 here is CASSRVGNTIYF. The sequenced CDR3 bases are TGTGCCAGCAGCAGGGTAGGAAACACC.

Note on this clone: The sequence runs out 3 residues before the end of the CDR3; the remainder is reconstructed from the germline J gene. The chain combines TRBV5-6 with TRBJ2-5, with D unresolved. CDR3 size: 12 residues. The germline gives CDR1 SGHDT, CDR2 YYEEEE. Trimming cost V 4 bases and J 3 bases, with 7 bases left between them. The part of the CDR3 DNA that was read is TGTGCCAGCAGCCTTTTAGAAGAGACC. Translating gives CASSLLEET. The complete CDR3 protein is CASSLLEETQYF.

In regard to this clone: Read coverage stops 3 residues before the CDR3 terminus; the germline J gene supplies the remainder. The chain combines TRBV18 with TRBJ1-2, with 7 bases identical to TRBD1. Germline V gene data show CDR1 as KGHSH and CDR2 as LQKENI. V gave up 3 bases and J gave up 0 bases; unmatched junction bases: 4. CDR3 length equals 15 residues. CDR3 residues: CASSPGTATNYGYTF. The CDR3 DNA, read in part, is TGTGCCAGCTCACCCGGGACAGCAACTAACTATGGC.

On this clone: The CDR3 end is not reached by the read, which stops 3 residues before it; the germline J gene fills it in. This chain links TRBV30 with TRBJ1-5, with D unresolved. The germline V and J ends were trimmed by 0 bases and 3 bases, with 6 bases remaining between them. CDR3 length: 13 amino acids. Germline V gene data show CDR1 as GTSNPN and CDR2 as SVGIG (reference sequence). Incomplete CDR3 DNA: TGTGCCTGGAGTGTACAAGACAATCAGCCC. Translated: CAWSVQDNQP. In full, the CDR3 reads CAWSVQDNQPQHF.

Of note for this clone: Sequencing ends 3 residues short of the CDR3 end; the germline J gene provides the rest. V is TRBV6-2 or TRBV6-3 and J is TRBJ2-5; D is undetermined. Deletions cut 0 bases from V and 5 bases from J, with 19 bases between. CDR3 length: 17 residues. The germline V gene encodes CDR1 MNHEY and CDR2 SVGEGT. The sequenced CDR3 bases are TGTGCCAGCAGTTACTCGATACTGGGCTCTGATAGGGAGACC. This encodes CASSYSILGSDRET. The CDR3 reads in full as CASSYSILGSDRETQYF.

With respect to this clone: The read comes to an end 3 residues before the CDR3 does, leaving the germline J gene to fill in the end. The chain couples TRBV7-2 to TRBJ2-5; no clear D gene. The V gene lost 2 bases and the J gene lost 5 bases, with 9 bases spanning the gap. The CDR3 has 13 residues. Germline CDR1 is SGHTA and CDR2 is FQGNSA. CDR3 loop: CASSLWSGETQYF. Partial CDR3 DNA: TGTGCCAGCAGCTTATGGTCCGGGGAGACC.

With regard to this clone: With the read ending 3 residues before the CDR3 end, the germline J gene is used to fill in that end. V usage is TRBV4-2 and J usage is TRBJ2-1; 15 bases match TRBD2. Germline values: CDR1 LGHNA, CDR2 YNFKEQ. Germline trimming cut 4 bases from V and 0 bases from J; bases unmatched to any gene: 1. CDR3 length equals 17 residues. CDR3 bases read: TGTGCCAGCAGCCGGACTAGCGGGGGGGCCTCCTACAATGAG. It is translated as CASSRTSGGASYNE. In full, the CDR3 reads CASSRTSGGASYNEQFF.

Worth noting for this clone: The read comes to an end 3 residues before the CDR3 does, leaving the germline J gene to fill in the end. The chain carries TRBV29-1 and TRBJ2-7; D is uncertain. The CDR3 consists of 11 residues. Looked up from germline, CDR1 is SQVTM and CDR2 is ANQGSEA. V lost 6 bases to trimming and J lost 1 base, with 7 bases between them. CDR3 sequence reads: CSVADSYEQYF. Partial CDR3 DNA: TGCAGCGTCGCGGATTCCTACGAG.